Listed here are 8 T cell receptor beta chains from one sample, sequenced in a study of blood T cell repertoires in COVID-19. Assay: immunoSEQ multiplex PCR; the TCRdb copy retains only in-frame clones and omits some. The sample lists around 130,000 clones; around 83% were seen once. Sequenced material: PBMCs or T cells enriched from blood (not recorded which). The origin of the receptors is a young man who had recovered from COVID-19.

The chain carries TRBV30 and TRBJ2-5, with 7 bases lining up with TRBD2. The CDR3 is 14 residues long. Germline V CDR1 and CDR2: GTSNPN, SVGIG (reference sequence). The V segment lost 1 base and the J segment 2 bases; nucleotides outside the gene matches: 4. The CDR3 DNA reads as TGTGCCTGGAGTGGGGCTAGCGGTCAAGAGACCCAGTACTTC. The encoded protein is CAWSGASGQETQYF.

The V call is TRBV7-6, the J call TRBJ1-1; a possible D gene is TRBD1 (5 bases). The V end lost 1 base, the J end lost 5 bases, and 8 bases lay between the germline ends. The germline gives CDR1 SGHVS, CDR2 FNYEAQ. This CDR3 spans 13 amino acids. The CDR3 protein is CASSLGTLTEAFF. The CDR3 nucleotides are TGTGCCAGCAGCTTAGGGACATTGACTGAAGCTTTCTTT.

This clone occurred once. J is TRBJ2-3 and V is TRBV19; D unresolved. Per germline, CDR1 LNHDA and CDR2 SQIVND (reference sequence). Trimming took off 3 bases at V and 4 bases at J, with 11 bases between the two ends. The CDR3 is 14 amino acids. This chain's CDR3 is CASSMRLEADTQYF. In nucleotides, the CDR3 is TGTGCCAGTAGTATGAGGCTAGAAGCAGATACGCAGTATTTT.

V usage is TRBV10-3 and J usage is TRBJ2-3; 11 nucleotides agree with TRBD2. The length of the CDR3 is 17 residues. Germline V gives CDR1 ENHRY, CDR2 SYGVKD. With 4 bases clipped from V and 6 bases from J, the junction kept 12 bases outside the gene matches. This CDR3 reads CAISVSRLSGGADTQYF. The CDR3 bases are TGTGCCATCAGTGTATCGAGGCTTAGCGGGGGGGCTGATACGCAGTATTTT.

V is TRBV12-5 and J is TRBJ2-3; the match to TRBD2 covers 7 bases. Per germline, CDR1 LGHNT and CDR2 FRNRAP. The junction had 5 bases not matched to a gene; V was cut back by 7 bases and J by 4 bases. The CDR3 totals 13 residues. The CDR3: CASVGGSSDTQYF. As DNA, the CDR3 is TGTGCTAGTGTGGGGGGGTCTTCAGATACGCAGTATTTT.

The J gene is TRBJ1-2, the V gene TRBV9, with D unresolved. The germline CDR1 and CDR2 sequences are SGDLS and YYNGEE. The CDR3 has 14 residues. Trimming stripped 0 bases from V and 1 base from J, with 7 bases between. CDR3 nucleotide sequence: TGTGCCAGCAGCGTAGAAGAGGGTAACTATGGCTACACCTTC. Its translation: CASSVEEGNYGYTF. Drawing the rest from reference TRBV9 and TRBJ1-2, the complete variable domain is DSGVTQTPKHLITATGQRVTLRCSPRSGDLSVYWYQQSLDQGLQFLIQYYNGEERAKGNILERFSAQQFPDLHSELNLSSLELGDSALYFCASSVEEGNYGYTFGSGTRLTVV.

This CDR3 is CASSLVAGGPADTQYF. The CDR3 DNA reads TGCGCCAGCAGCTTGGTGGCAGGGGGTCCGGCAGATACGCAGTATTTT. The genes are TRBV5-1 and TRBJ2-3, with TRBD1 matching over 7 bases. Germline lookup yields CDR1 SGHRS and CDR2 YFSETQ. The CDR3 is 16 amino acids. After removal of 0 bases from V and 4 bases from J, the junction contained 8 bases not matched to a gene.

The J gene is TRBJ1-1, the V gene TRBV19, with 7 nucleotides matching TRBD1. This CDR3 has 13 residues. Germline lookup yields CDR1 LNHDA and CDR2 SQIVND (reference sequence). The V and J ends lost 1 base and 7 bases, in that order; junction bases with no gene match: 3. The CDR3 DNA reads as TGTGCCAGTAGTATAGCGGACAGGATTGAAGCTTTCTTT. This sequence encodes CASSIADRIEAFF.